Each of the 27 T cell receptor beta chains below was sequenced from the same sample in a study of molecular identifiers for immune sequencing clone quantification. MiXCR, applied by TCRdb to the PCR reads, yields one record per CDR3 protein. The sample carries about 640,000 distinct CDR3 sequences, just under 20% recorded once. Sequencing input: naive CD8+ T cells from blood, with Jurkat cell RNA spiked in. The sample's subset: FACS-sorted CD8+CD4-CCR7+CD45RA+ naive T cells. The receptors originated from a human donor in good health. Some libraries in this study had Jurkat cell RNA spiked in.

Of note for this clonotype: Being one base from a much bigger clone, this may be a read error. The chain employs TRBV30 and TRBJ1-2; unclear D gene. Deletions cut 2 bases from V and 4 bases from J, with 5 bases between. From germline, CDR1 is GTSNPN and CDR2 SVGIG (reference sequence). The CDR3 totals 11 residues. Here the CDR3 DNA reads TGTGCCTGGAGTACAGTCTATGGCTACACCTTC. Encoded protein: CAWSTVYGYTF. The full variable domain, its missing parts supplied by reference TRBV30 and TRBJ1-2, is SQTIHQWPATLVQPVGSPLSLECTVEGTSNPNLYWYRQAAGRGLQLLFYSVGIGQISSEVPQNLSASRPQDRQFILSSKKLLLSDSGFYLCAWSTVYGYTFGSGTRLTVV.

The chain couples TRBV9 to TRBJ1-5, with a tentative D call TRBD1 (6 bases). Germline CDR1 reads SGDLS; CDR2 reads YYNGEE. The CDR3 loop spans 15 amino acids. Trimming removed 2 bases from V and 6 bases from J, with 15 bases in between. The CDR3 reads CASSVDGGAGQPQHF. The CDR3 coding sequence is TGTGCCAGCAGCGTGGACGGGGGCGCGGGTCAGCCCCAGCATTTT.

The table lists this clonotype with many counts. The V call is TRBV28, the J call TRBJ2-5; D gene uncertain. The CDR3 has 15 amino acids. CDR1 and CDR2 from the germline V gene are MDHEN and SYDVKM. V lost 6 bases and J lost 3, with 17 bases in between. The CDR3 loop is CASRPGRAHKETQYF. The CDR3 nucleotides read TGTGCCAGCAGACCCGGCCGGGCTCACAAAGAGACCCAGTACTTC.

As regards this clonotype: The CDR3 does not end in the conserved phenylalanine or tryptophan, so this is likely a read error. The rearrangement joins TRBV28 to TRBJ2-1; 8 positions match TRBD1. The germline CDR1 and CDR2 sequences are MDHEN and SYDVKM. V lost 2 bases to trimming and J lost 2 bases; unmatched junction nucleotides: 2. This CDR3 has 15 amino acids. CDR3 bases: TGTGCCAGCAGTTTACAGGGACAGGCCTACAATGAGCAGTTCCTC. Translating it yields CASSLQGQAYNEQFL.

As to this clonotype: This sequence may be a read error, since a much larger clone differs from it by one base. The V gene is TRBV29-1, the J gene TRBJ2-1; 9 nucleotides match TRBD2. This CDR3 is 16 amino acids long. Germline CDR1 and CDR2: SQVTM and ANQGSEA. With V trimmed by 7 bases and J by 2 bases, 12 bases remained unmatched. This CDR3 reads CSAEAPLAGTYNEQFF. CDR3 in DNA: TGCAGCGCAGAAGCGCCTCTAGCGGGGACCTACAATGAGCAGTTCTTC.

This clonotype was seen repeatedly, ten times or more. The V call is TRBV10-3, the J call TRBJ1-5, with D unclear. The CDR3 has 13 amino acids. V gave up 1 base and J gave up 7 bases, with 8 bases separating them. The germline V gene has CDR1 ENHRY and CDR2 SYGVKD. CDR3 protein: CAISEWGGQPQHF. CDR3 nucleotides: TGTGCCATCAGTGAGTGGGGTGGCCAGCCCCAGCATTTT.

The CDR3 DNA sequence: TGTGCCAGCACCCCAATTCCGGCAGCATACAATGAGCAGTTCTTC. Its translation: CASTPIPAAYNEQFF. V usage is TRBV6-2 or TRBV6-3 and J usage is TRBJ2-1; D is uncertain. The CDR3 spans 15 residues. Trimming stripped 7 bases from V and 4 bases from J, with 17 bases between. Germline values: CDR1 MNHEY, CDR2 SVGEGT.

This clonotype was seen many times. This chain connects TRBV6-5 to TRBJ2-7; D is ambiguous. The CDR3 sequence is 13 residues long. The V gene's germline CDR1 is MNHEY and CDR2 SVGAGI. Trimming cost V 4 bases and J 6 bases, with 13 bases left between them. CDR3 region: CASSLSGAAEQYF. For the CDR3, the DNA is TGTGCCAGCAGTTTGTCAGGAGCCGCCGAGCAGTACTTC.

CDR3: CASSLFAASGAEQYF. CDR3 in DNA: TGTGCCAGCAGTTTATTTGCGGCTAGCGGCGCCGAGCAGTACTTC. The chain is built from TRBV27 and TRBJ2-7, with TRBD2 matching 7 bases. J was trimmed by 6 bases and V by 1 base; bases with no gene match: 9. In germline, CDR1 is MNHEY, CDR2 SMNVEV (reference sequence). CDR3 size: 15 residues.

This clonotype was observed many times. The chain links TRBV25-1 to TRBJ2-3, with 9 nucleotides matching TRBD1. Germline V gene lookup returns CDR1 MGHDK and CDR2 SYGVNS. The CDR3 sequence is 18 residues long. V lost 3 bases, J lost 2 bases, and 12 bases stayed unmatched. CDR3 residues: CASSDLGPGTGTTDTQYF. CDR3 in DNA: TGTGCCAGCAGTGACCTGGGTCCCGGGACAGGGACCACAGATACGCAGTATTTT.

Comment on this clonotype: One base away lies a much larger clone, so this may be a sequencing read error. As the CDR3 is not closed by the conserved phenylalanine or tryptophan, this likely results from a read error. The CDR3 DNA reads as TGTGCCAGCAGCTTTGAGGGGGACAGCAATCAGCCCCAGCATCTT. This sequence encodes CASSFEGDSNQPQHL. The chain joins TRBV5-3 to TRBJ1-5; tentative D call: TRBD1 (6 bases). TRBV5-3 carries the ORF label, with uncertain function. This CDR3 region has 15 residues.

This clonotype was detected ten times or more. The chain's CDR3 is CASSPAAGANTEAFF. The CDR3 DNA follows: TGCGCCAGCAGCCCAGCTGCGGGGGCGAACACTGAAGCTTTCTTT. V usage is TRBV4-3 and J usage is TRBJ1-1, with a tentative D call TRBD1 (6 bases). From germline, CDR1 is LGHNA and CDR2 YSLEER. V shed 4 bases and J shed 1 base, with 13 bases lying between them. The CDR3 is 15 amino acids.

This clonotype was observed a handful of times. This chain uses TRBV6-2 or TRBV6-3 with TRBJ2-7, with D possibly matching TRBD2 (6 bases). The CDR3 sequence is 19 residues long. Germline V gene data show CDR1 as MNHEY and CDR2 as SVGEGT. Trimming took 0 bases from V and 1 from J, leaving 22 bases between them. The CDR3 region is CASSYSSRSRGSLSYEQYF. The CDR3 bases are TGTGCCAGCAGTTACTCGTCCAGGAGTCGGGGGTCCCTTTCCTACGAGCAGTACTTC.

This rearrangement joins TRBV18 to TRBJ1-1, with TRBD1 matching 12 bases. This CDR3 is 17 amino acids long. The J segment lost 6 bases and the V segment lost 3 bases, leaving 11 bases of the junction unmatched. Germline loops: CDR1 KGHSH, CDR2 LQKENI. The CDR3 sequence: CASSPPGTGGVLAEAFF. As DNA, the CDR3 is TGTGCCAGCTCACCCCCCGGGACAGGGGGCGTTTTAGCTGAAGCTTTCTTT.

This clonotype was counted at least ten times. The rearrangement uses TRBV19 and TRBJ2-3; perhaps TRBD1 as D (5 bases). The CDR3 sequence is 15 residues long. Germline V CDR1 and CDR2: LNHDA, SQIVND (reference sequence). Trimming removed 9 bases at V and 1 base at J, with 17 bases between. CDR3 protein: CASKQEPARTDTQYF. CDR3 sequence (DNA): TGTGCCAGCAAACAGGAGCCCGCTCGCACAGATACGCAGTATTTT.

This chain connects TRBV10-3 to TRBJ1-5; unclear D gene. The germline V and J ends were trimmed by 3 bases and 1 base, with 7 bases remaining between them. The CDR3 contains 14 residues. In germline, CDR1 is ENHRY, CDR2 SYGVKD. CDR3 amino acids: CAISDRQSNQPQHF. DNA of the CDR3: TGTGCCATCAGTGATCGGCAGAGCAATCAGCCCCAGCATTTT.

This clonotype came up a few times. V is TRBV5-5 and J is TRBJ2-5; D call uncertain. V lost 2 bases, J lost 0 bases, and 8 bases lay in between. Looked up from germline, CDR1 is SGHKS and CDR2 is YYEKEE (reference sequence). The CDR3 length is 14 residues. This chain's CDR3 is CASSFGPYQETQYF. CDR3 DNA: TGTGCCAGCAGCTTTGGTCCGTACCAAGAGACCCAGTACTTC.

The CDR3 spells CASSGGLAGDFYNEQFF. The CDR3 DNA reads as TGTGCCAGCAGCGGCGGACTAGCGGGAGACTTCTACAATGAGCAGTTCTTC. This chain joins TRBV11-2 and TRBJ2-1, with 13 bases lining up with TRBD2. The CDR3 has 17 amino acids. Germline loops: CDR1 SGHAT, CDR2 FQNNGV. The trim removed 5 bases at V and 3 bases at J, leaving 7 bases unmatched.

At least ten counts were recorded for this clonotype. V usage is TRBV7-9 and J usage is TRBJ1-3, with no clear D. The CDR3 covers 14 residues. V dropped 1 base and J dropped 2 bases, with 6 bases sitting between them. Germline V gene sequence: CDR1 SEHNR, CDR2 FQNEAQ (reference sequence). The CDR3 loop reads CASSLERTGNTIYF. The CDR3 DNA reads as TGTGCCAGCAGCTTAGAGAGGACTGGAAACACCATATATTTT.

The table lists this clonotype with many counts. CDR3 sequence: CASSQPSIYIQYF. CDR3 nucleotide sequence: TGTGCCAGCAGCCAACCCTCCATCTACATTCAGTACTTC. The chain joins TRBV12-3 or TRBV12-4 to TRBJ2-4; no clear D. This CDR3 region has 13 residues. V shed 6 bases and J shed 8 bases, with 14 bases lying between them.

Remarks on this clonotype: At one end the junction does not follow the germline gene, possibly because of a read error. V is TRBV5-4 and J is TRBJ2-7; D may match TRBD1 or TRBD2 (5 bases each). The CDR3 runs 14 residues. Germline assignment: CDR1 SGHNT and CDR2 YYREEE (reference sequence). The DNA for the CDR3 is TGTGTCAGCAGCTTGGGGACGGAAACCTACGAGCAGTACTTC. Its protein product is CVSSLGTETYEQYF.

This clonotype was seen only once. The chain employs TRBV4-3 and TRBJ2-7, with D hard to call. This CDR3 is built from 13 residues. Germline CDR1 is LGHNA and CDR2 is YSLEER. The ends were cut back, 3 bases at V and 4 bases at J, with 10 bases in the middle. The CDR3 is CASSHSITYEQYF. The CDR3 nucleotides read TGCGCCAGCAGCCACAGTATTACTTACGAGCAGTACTTC.

The sample holds many counts of this clonotype. The chain uses TRBV6-1 and TRBJ2-1; D possibly uses TRBD1 or TRBD2 (5 bases each). The V end lost 8 bases, the J end lost 4 bases, and 12 bases lay between the germline ends. The V gene's germline CDR1 is MNHNS and CDR2 SASEGT. The CDR3 extends over 13 amino acids. CDR3 DNA sequence: TGTGCCAGCCGCCGGGACCTTTACAATGAGCAGTTCTTC. Its protein is CASRRDLYNEQFF.

This clonotype was counted between two and nine times. The chain is built from TRBV6-6 and TRBJ2-2; D is perhaps TRBD2 (6 bases). The CDR3 has 12 amino acids. V was shortened by 8 bases and J by 4 bases, with 8 bases between the two germline ends. Per the germline V gene, CDR1 is MNHNY and CDR2 is SVGAGI (reference sequence). The CDR3 coding sequence is TGTGCCAGCCCGGGGGTCACCGGGGAGCTGTTTTTT. It yields the protein CASPGVTGELFF.

This clonotype occurred many times. At one end, the junction sequence differs from germline, possibly due to a read error. The CDR3 reads CSVEDPRGLSSEQYF. DNA for the CDR3: TGCAGCGTTGAAGACCCCAGGGGGCTCTCCTCCGAGCAGTACTTC. V gene TRBV29-1 combines with J gene TRBJ2-7, with TRBD1 matching over 8 bases. The CDR3 length is 15 residues. In germline, CDR1 is SQVTM, CDR2 ANQGSEA.

Only a few counts were recorded for this clonotype. The rearrangement links TRBV7-9 to TRBJ2-7, with 9 positions matching TRBD1. Losses at the gene ends were 1 base for V and 5 bases for J; bases not matched to a gene: 3. The CDR3 contains 14 residues. CDR1 and CDR2 from the germline V gene are SEHNR and FQNEAQ (reference sequence). CDR3 in DNA: TGTGCCAGCAGCTTAGGGACAGGGGCGGACGAGCAGTACTTC. The encoded protein is CASSLGTGADEQYF.

In regard to this clonotype: Being one base from a much bigger clone, this may be a read error. V gene TRBV4-1 combines with J gene TRBJ2-3; D possibly corresponds to TRBD1 (5 bases). CDR1 MGHRA and CDR2 YSYEKL come from the germline V gene. The CDR3 is 15 amino acids. Written as DNA, the CDR3 is TGCGCCAGCGGCCAGATCGCCAGGGGCACAGATACGCAGTATTTT. Protein sequence: CASGQIARGTDTQYF.